This T cell receptor beta chain is drawn from a study of T cell repertoires in cytomegalovirus infection. In the study overall: Through public TCR beta signatures, both CMV infection and matching HLA type were indicated.

This clonotype was counted only a few times. The antigen is not known. Points from the study as a whole: Across the ex vivo response, the dominant clonotypes were HLA-C-restricted CMV-specific TCR beta clonotypes. CMV carriers with the relevant HLA were identified by cumulative public TCR beta family frequency.

From the reads, TCRdb called clonotypes with MiXCR, one entry per CDR3 protein. The sample lists about 230,000 distinct CDR3 sequences; about 20% were seen once. V lost 3 bases and J 3 bases, leaving 6 bases between the germline ends. CDR3 length: 12 amino acids. Germline V gene sequence: CDR1 SQVTM, CDR2 ANQGSEA. The genes are TRBV29-1 and TRBJ2-4; D is unclear. The TCR sequence derives from a human donor in good health (CMV status not recorded). Some clones in this sample may be carry-over from other donors' samples. Specimen: CD8+ T cells from PBMCs. For the CDR3, the DNA is TGCAGCGTTGAGGGCCTCAAAAACATTCAGTACTTC. Its protein product is CSVEGLKNIQYF.